A single sample is the source of the 22 T cell receptor beta chains below, sequenced in a study of Ad26.COV2.S vaccination and SARS-CoV-2 variants. Assay: immunoSEQ multiplex PCR; the TCRdb copy retains only in-frame clones and omits some. The data contain some 640,000 clones, roughly 90% of them singletons. Treatment noted: roughly 20 received Ad26.COV2.S at low or high dose, single or two shots; 5 received placebo; per-sample allocation not given. It was on day 63 after the first vaccine or placebo injection that samples were taken. Sequenced here: peripheral blood, sampled in a trial of Ad26.COV2.S vaccine versus placebo. The receptors derive from a person aged 18 to 59 who received the Ad26.COV2.S COVID-19 vaccine or a placebo.

The J gene is TRBJ1-3, the V gene TRBV5-5; 9 bases line up with TRBD1. The CDR3 runs to 15 residues. Germline CDR1 and CDR2: SGHKS and YYEKEE (reference sequence). V shed 4 bases, J shed 3 bases, and the junction held 5 bases outside the gene matches. DNA for the CDR3: TGTGCCAGCAGCCCGACAGGGGGAAGTGGAAACACCATATATTTT. Amino acid sequence: CASSPTGGSGNTIYF.

The J gene is TRBJ1-1, the V gene TRBV10-3, with D hard to call. V was clipped by 3 bases and J by 0 bases, with 8 bases between them. Germline lookup yields CDR1 ENHRY and CDR2 SYGVKD. This CDR3 region has 14 residues. CDR3 coding DNA: TGTGCCATCAGTGAAACTACCATGAACACTGAAGCTTTCTTT. This encodes CAISETTMNTEAFF.

This sequence joins TRBV5-8 and TRBJ2-3, with 7 positions matching TRBD1. Germline CDR1 is SGHTS and CDR2 is YDEGEE. J was trimmed by 8 bases and V by 0 bases; bases with no gene match: 3. The CDR3 is made up of 13 amino acids. CDR3 sequence reads: CASSLVRQGTQYF. In nucleotides, the CDR3 is TGTGCCAGCAGCTTGGTTAGACAGGGTACGCAGTATTTT. The full variable domain, rest sourced from reference TRBV5-8 and TRBJ2-3, is EAGVTQSPTHLIKTRGQQATLRCSPISGHTSVYWYQQALGLGLQFLLWYDEGEERNRGNFPPRFSGRQFPNYSSELNVNALELEDSALYLCASSLVRQGTQYFGPGTRLTVL.

V usage is TRBV9 and J usage is TRBJ2-5; 7 nucleotides align to TRBD2. The CDR3 has 14 amino acids. Germline lookup yields CDR1 SGDLS and CDR2 YYNGEE. J gave up 5 bases and V 4 bases, and 8 bases lay outside the gene matches. Here the CDR3 reads CASSPGLGVETQYF. For the CDR3, the DNA is TGTGCCAGCAGCCCAGGACTAGGCGTTGAGACCCAGTACTTC.

The rearrangement uses TRBV12-3 or TRBV12-4 and TRBJ1-1; D gene unclear. This CDR3 region has 13 residues. Trimming shortened V by 3 bases and J by 4 bases, and 9 bases separated the two germline ends. CDR3 loop: CASSFLRGTEAFF. DNA of the CDR3: TGTGCCAGCAGTTTCCTCAGAGGCACTGAAGCTTTCTTT.

The sample holds one count of this clone. The chain has TRBV18 and TRBJ1-1; 7 positions match TRBD1. The germline V gene has CDR1 KGHSH and CDR2 LQKENI. This CDR3 comprises 17 residues. Unmatched junction bases numbered 7, after V lost 0 bases and J lost 0 bases. Written as DNA, the CDR3 is TGTGCCAGCTCACCACCGGGACAGCTTCTCATGAACACTGAAGCTTTCTTT. Translation gives CASSPPGQLLMNTEAFF.

This clone was detected once. J is TRBJ2-5 and V is TRBV3-1 (or the pseudogene TRBV3-2); TRBD1 matches 7 bases. This CDR3 spans 15 amino acids. Trimming removed 1 base from V and 5 bases from J; junction bases left unmatched: 7. CDR1 and CDR2 (germline): LGHDT, YNNKEL (reference sequence). The CDR3 region has the DNA TGTGCCAGCAGCCAAGTGCGACAGGGATGGGAGACCCAGTACTTC. The encoded protein is CASSQVRQGWETQYF.

The gene calls are TRBV20-1 and TRBJ1-1, with unresolved D. The CDR3 has 12 residues. Between the trimmed V and J ends, which lost 3 bases and 1 base, there was a span of 6 bases. CDR1 is DFQATT, CDR2 SNEGSKA, per germline (reference sequence). The CDR3 DNA is TGCAGTGCTAGTCGGAGGAACACTGAAGCTTTCTTT. Translated, it gives CSASRRNTEAFF.

The chain has TRBV11-2 and TRBJ1-2, with D perhaps TRBD1 (5 bases). The germline V and J ends were trimmed by 5 bases and 4 bases, with 17 bases remaining between them. There are 15 residues in the CDR3. The V gene's germline CDR1 is SGHAT and CDR2 FQNNGV. CDR3 nucleotide sequence: TGTGCCAGCAGCCCCGGCGGCGCCAGGGTCTATGGCTACACCTTC. Protein: CASSPGGARVYGYTF. The entire variable domain, with the rest obtained from reference TRBV11-2 and TRBJ1-2, is as follows: EAGVAQSPRYKIIEKRQSVAFWCNPISGHATLYWYQQILGQGPKLLIQFQNNGVVDDSQLPKDRFSAERLKGVDSTLKIQPAKLEDSAVYLCASSPGGARVYGYTFGSGTRLTVV.

This chain links TRBV10-3 with TRBJ1-2, with D possibly matching TRBD1 (5 bases). This CDR3 contains 12 residues. Germline V CDR1 and CDR2: ENHRY, SYGVKD. Trimming cost V 3 bases and J 5 bases, with 7 bases left between them. The CDR3 spells CAISDGGYGYTF. Written as DNA, the CDR3 is TGTGCCATCAGTGATGGGGGTTATGGCTACACCTTC.

The rearrangement links TRBV10-3 to TRBJ2-7; 11 bases line up with TRBD1. Germline V gene lookup returns CDR1 ENHRY and CDR2 SYGVKD. The CDR3 is made up of 15 amino acids. V lost 2 bases and J lost 4; bases outside the gene matches: 4. The CDR3 bases are TGTGCCATCAGTGAGAGCCGGGACAGGGGGTACGAGCAGTACTTC. Amino acids: CAISESRDRGYEQYF.

CDR3 region: CASSYNRYSYEQYF. The CDR3 DNA reads as TGTGCCAGCAGTTACAACAGGTACTCCTACGAGCAGTACTTC. This rearrangement joins TRBV6-5 to TRBJ2-7; maybe TRBD1 (5 bases). Trimming removed 2 bases from V and 0 bases from J, with 8 bases in between. The germline V gene encodes CDR1 MNHEY and CDR2 SVGAGI. The CDR3 contains 14 residues.

The V and J genes are TRBV5-1 and TRBJ1-1; D is ambiguous. CDR3 length equals 15 residues. Trimming took off 2 bases at V and 0 bases at J, with 11 bases between the two ends. The V gene's germline CDR1 is SGHRS and CDR2 YFSETQ. The CDR3 spells CASSLAASMNTEAFF. The CDR3 nucleotides are TGCGCCAGCAGCTTAGCGGCAAGCATGAACACTGAAGCTTTCTTT.

The chain is built from TRBV3-1 (or the pseudogene TRBV3-2) and TRBJ2-5, with D possibly TRBD2 on 6 matching bases. V lost 1 base to trimming and J lost 4 bases, with 13 bases between them. This CDR3 has 15 amino acids. Germline V lookup: CDR1 LGHDT, CDR2 YNNKEL (reference sequence). The CDR3 spells CASSQVFSGAETQYF. The CDR3 region has the DNA TGTGCCAGCAGCCAAGTGTTTAGCGGTGCAGAGACCCAGTACTTC.

This chain links TRBV27 with TRBJ2-5; tentative D call: TRBD1 (5 bases). V lost 5 bases and J 3 bases, leaving 10 bases between the germline ends. Germline CDR1 reads MNHEY; CDR2 reads SMNVEV (reference sequence). The CDR3 loop spans 13 amino acids. The CDR3 DNA sequence: TGTGCCAGCAGTCGTCAGGGTGAAGAGACCCAGTACTTC. Encoded protein: CASSRQGEETQYF.

The chain recombines TRBV7-9 with TRBJ2-7; no reliable D call. Trimming shortened V by 2 bases and J by 0 bases, and 14 bases separated the two germline ends. CDR3 length: 16 amino acids. Germline V gives CDR1 SEHNR, CDR2 FQNEAQ (reference sequence). This chain's CDR3 is CASSLNEGRSSYEQYF. The CDR3 DNA follows: TGTGCCAGCAGCTTAAACGAAGGACGGAGCTCCTACGAGCAGTACTTC.

The V call is TRBV11-2, the J call TRBJ2-5; the match to TRBD2 covers 14 bases. The germline V gene encodes CDR1 SGHAT and CDR2 FQNNGV. V was clipped by 5 bases and J by 2 bases; unmatched bases: 4. CDR3 length equals 16 residues. CDR3 loop: CASSPRTSGGQETQYF. DNA of the CDR3: TGTGCCAGCAGCCCCCGGACTAGCGGGGGGCAAGAGACCCAGTACTTC.

The gene calls are TRBV5-4 and TRBJ1-2; TRBD1 might be the D (5 bases). The CDR3 runs 14 residues. Germline V lookup: CDR1 SGHNT, CDR2 YYREEE (reference sequence). Trimming left V 4 bases short and J 4 bases short, with 14 bases between. The CDR3 coding sequence is TGTGCCAGCAGCGTCGACAGAGACACCTATGGCTACACCTTC. Translating gives CASSVDRDTYGYTF.

CDR3 amino acids: CAIERTETDEQYF. The CDR3 nucleotides are TGTGCCATCGAAAGGACAGAGACTGACGAGCAGTACTTC. This sequence joins TRBV6-5 and TRBJ2-7, with D tentatively TRBD1 (6 bases). The CDR3 has 13 amino acids. Trimming removed 10 bases from V and 5 bases from J, with 18 bases in between. Germline V gene sequence: CDR1 MNHEY, CDR2 SVGAGI.

This sequence joins TRBV3-1 (or the pseudogene TRBV3-2) and TRBJ1-5; no reliable D call. This CDR3 contains 15 residues. Trimming pared 0 bases from V and 1 base from J, leaving 7 bases between. CDR1 and CDR2 (germline): LGHDT, YNNKEL (reference sequence). In DNA, the CDR3 is TGTGCCAGCAGCCAAGATGGCCAGAGCAATCAGCCCCAGCATTTT. It codes for CASSQDGQSNQPQHF.

The rearrangement links TRBV30 to TRBJ1-5; tentatively, D is TRBD1 (5 bases). The ends were cut back, 0 bases at V and 10 bases at J, with 19 bases in the middle. The CDR3 is 15 amino acids. The germline V gene has CDR1 GTSNPN and CDR2 SVGIG (reference sequence). CDR3 DNA sequence: TGTGCCTGGAGTGTTGCAGGGTTTAGGTTGGGCCCCCAGCATTTT. It specifies CAWSVAGFRLGPQHF. The entire variable domain, with the rest obtained from reference TRBV30 and TRBJ1-5, is as follows: SQTIHQWPATLVQPVGSPLSLECTVEGTSNPNLYWYRQAAGRGLQLLFYSVGIGQISSEVPQNLSASRPQDRQFILSSKKLLLSDSGFYLCAWSVAGFRLGPQHFGDGTRLSIL.

The rearrangement joins TRBV7-6 to TRBJ2-5; D unclear. CDR1 SGHVS and CDR2 FNYEAQ come from the germline V gene. The CDR3 has 11 amino acids. V was cut by 5 bases and J by 3 bases, with 4 bases left in between. The CDR3 DNA follows: TGTGCCAGCAGCCAGGAAGAGACCCAGTACTTC. It is translated as CASSQEETQYF.